These 27 T cell receptor beta chains were sequenced from one sample in a study of blood T cell repertoires in COVID-19 (dated by TCRdb to the early 2020s). The library relied on the immunoSEQ multiplex PCR assay. Entries here come from immuneACCESS through TCRdb and include only in-frame sequences with V and J called. Some clones fail to appear in such tables; in the studies checked, an unresolved V gene covers under half of the shortfall, and the cause of the remainder is unknown. Counted in this sample were roughly 250,000 clones; 81% of them appeared once. In total, the top ten clones hold about 3.2% of the sample. Sequences were obtained from peripheral blood. These receptor sequences come from a woman aged 55-75 years with active or convalescent COVID-19.

This clone occurred once. The V and J genes are TRBV19 and TRBJ1-4, with D tentatively TRBD1 (6 bases). Germline values: CDR1 LNHDA, CDR2 SQIVND (reference sequence). V was pared by 0 bases and J by 8 bases, with 13 bases between. CDR3 length equals 15 residues. CDR3 in amino acids: CASSIDPGAREKLFF. CDR3 sequence (DNA): TGTGCCAGTAGTATAGATCCAGGGGCGCGGGAAAAACTGTTTTTT.

The chain combines TRBV19 with TRBJ1-4; D unclear. There are 12 residues in the CDR3. The V gene lost 8 bases and the J gene lost 6 bases, with 10 bases spanning the gap. CDR1 is LNHDA, CDR2 SQIVND, per germline (reference sequence). CDR3: CASSHLYEKLFF. The CDR3 region has the DNA TGTGCCAGTTCACACCTCTATGAAAAACTGTTTTTT.

The rearrangement links TRBV11-2 to TRBJ1-4, with D hard to call. Trimming pared 0 bases from V and 5 bases from J, leaving 10 bases between. Per the germline V gene, CDR1 is SGHAT and CDR2 is FQNNGV. This CDR3 is 15 amino acids long. In DNA form, the CDR3 reads TGTGCCAGCAGCTTAGATCCGGGTGGAAATGAAAAACTGTTTTTT. This encodes CASSLDPGGNEKLFF.

This rearrangement joins TRBV29-1 to TRBJ1-2, with D perhaps TRBD1 (5 bases). V lost 2 bases, J lost 6 bases, and 19 bases lay in between. The CDR3 is 15 amino acids. Per the germline V gene, CDR1 is SQVTM and CDR2 is ANQGSEA. The CDR3 DNA reads as TGCAGCGTTGAAAACAGGCTTTATGGTAATAATGGCTACACCTTC. Amino acids: CSVENRLYGNNGYTF.

The chain uses TRBV7-8 and TRBJ2-2; possibly TRBD1 for D (6 bases). Germline-derived CDR1 and CDR2 are SGHVS and FQNEAQ. CDR3 length: 15 amino acids. V dropped 3 bases and J dropped 5 bases, with 13 bases sitting between them. CDR3 nucleotides: TGTGCCAGCAGCTTCCTTCGAGGGGGAACCGGGGAGCTGTTTTTT. As protein: CASSFLRGGTGELFF.

The rearrangement uses TRBV4-3 and TRBJ1-2, with TRBD1 identical over 11 bases. Germline lookup yields CDR1 LGHNA and CDR2 YSLEER. The junction had 5 bases not matched to a gene; V was cut back by 0 bases and J by 8 bases. The CDR3 consists of 15 residues. The CDR3 DNA reads as TGCGCCAGCAGCCAAGATCAGGACAGGGGGCGGGGCTACACCTTC. It is translated as CASSQDQDRGRGYTF.

The V call is TRBV4-1, the J call TRBJ1-6; TRBD1 matches at 7 bases. Germline CDR1 and CDR2: MGHRA and YSYEKL. V lost 3 bases to trimming and J lost 8 bases; unmatched junction nucleotides: 7. This CDR3 is built from 15 residues. The CDR3 loop is CASSQMTGLDSPLHF. The CDR3 DNA reads TGCGCCAGCAGCCAGATGACAGGGCTGGATTCACCCCTCCACTTT.

The chain uses TRBV7-9 and TRBJ2-2; 9 bases map to TRBD1. The CDR3 contains 17 residues. Germline V CDR1 and CDR2: SEHNR, FQNEAQ (reference sequence). After removal of 3 bases from V and 3 bases from J, the junction contained 8 bases not matched to a gene. The CDR3 DNA reads TGTGCCAGCAGCTTCCCACAGGGGGCTTGGGACACCGGGGAGCTGTTTTTT. Its translation: CASSFPQGAWDTGELFF.

The chain uses TRBV25-1 and TRBJ1-1, with 7 positions matching TRBD1. Trimming at V came to 5 bases and at J to 2 bases, leaving 5 bases not matched to a gene. Germline V gene data show CDR1 as MGHDK and CDR2 as SYGVNS. The CDR3 is made up of 14 amino acids. The CDR3 DNA follows: TGTGCCAGCAGTCTCCGGACAGGTAACACTGAAGCTTTCTTT. It codes for CASSLRTGNTEAFF.

This clone was counted at least ten times. This sequence joins TRBV15 and TRBJ1-3; tentative D call: TRBD1 (6 bases). This CDR3 has 16 amino acids. Trimming stripped 0 bases from V and 2 bases from J, with 11 bases between. In germline, CDR1 is LNHNV, CDR2 YYDKDF (reference sequence). The CDR3 region is CATSRESRGPGNTIYF. The DNA for the CDR3 is TGTGCCACCAGCAGAGAGTCCAGGGGCCCTGGAAACACCATATATTTT.

The gene calls are TRBV5-8 and TRBJ2-3; D perhaps matches TRBD1 (6 bases). The ends were cut back, 1 base at V and 0 bases at J, with 12 bases in the middle. Germline lookup yields CDR1 SGHTS and CDR2 YDEGEE. The length of the CDR3 is 16 residues. The CDR3 DNA reads TGTGCCAGCAGCTTGAGAGGACAGCTGAGCACAGATACGCAGTATTTT. This codes for CASSLRGQLSTDTQYF. Complete variable domain (other parts from reference TRBV5-8 and TRBJ2-3): EAGVTQSPTHLIKTRGQQATLRCSPISGHTSVYWYQQALGLGLQFLLWYDEGEERNRGNFPPRFSGRQFPNYSSELNVNALELEDSALYLCASSLRGQLSTDTQYFGPGTRLTVL.

In its sample, this clone was seen a few times. CDR3 nucleotide sequence: TGCGCCAGCAGCTTGGCCGGGACAGGGGTCAATGAGCAGTTCTTC. It specifies CASSLAGTGVNEQFF. The chain recombines TRBV5-1 with TRBJ2-1; 10 positions agree with TRBD1. CDR1 and CDR2 from the germline V gene are SGHRS and YFSETQ. V lost 0 bases, J lost 6 bases, and 3 bases stayed unmatched. The CDR3 loop spans 15 amino acids.

The rearrangement joins TRBV27 to TRBJ1-4; 11 bases are a match to TRBD1. The V gene's germline CDR1 is MNHEY and CDR2 SMNVEV (reference sequence). CDR3 length: 14 amino acids. The junction had 6 bases not matched to a gene; V was cut back by 6 bases and J by 9 bases. For the CDR3, the DNA is TGTGCCAGCAGGAGGGACAGGGGGTCGCAAAAACTGTTTTTT. The encoded protein is CASRRDRGSQKLFF.

Here the CDR3 reads CASSSRRNTGELFF. CDR3 nucleotide sequence: TGCGCCAGCAGCTCGAGAAGGAACACCGGGGAGCTGTTTTTT. V usage is TRBV5-1 and J usage is TRBJ2-2; no clear D gene. Trimming pared 3 bases from V and 1 base from J, leaving 7 bases between. Per germline, CDR1 SGHRS and CDR2 YFSETQ. The CDR3 consists of 14 residues.

The V gene is TRBV11-2, the J gene TRBJ1-2; 10 bases are a match to TRBD1. Trimming removed 1 base from V and 7 bases from J; junction bases left unmatched: 3. Germline V gene lookup returns CDR1 SGHAT and CDR2 FQNNGV. The CDR3 has 14 residues. The CDR3 region is CASSLGTGGSGYTF. In nucleotides, the CDR3 is TGTGCCAGCAGCTTAGGGACAGGGGGGAGTGGCTACACCTTC. Supplemented by reference TRBV11-2 and TRBJ1-2, the full variable domain reads EAGVAQSPRYKIIEKRQSVAFWCNPISGHATLYWYQQILGQGPKLLIQFQNNGVVDDSQLPKDRFSAERLKGVDSTLKIQPAKLEDSAVYLCASSLGTGGSGYTFGSGTRLTVV.

This chain joins TRBV4-1 and TRBJ2-7; D may be TRBD2 (5 bases). The CDR3 extends over 16 amino acids. Per germline, CDR1 MGHRA and CDR2 YSYEKL. Deletions cut 0 bases from V and 7 bases from J, with 19 bases between. Written as DNA, the CDR3 is TGCGCCAGCAGCCAAGATGAGGGCCGCCCGGGGAAAGAGCAGTACTTC. Amino acids: CASSQDEGRPGKEQYF.

CDR3 sequence reads: CASSYSPEGTNYGYTF. CDR3 bases: TGTGCCAGCAGTTACTCTCCGGAGGGAACTAACTATGGCTACACCTTC. This chain uses TRBV6-6 with TRBJ1-2; no clear D. CDR1 MNHNY and CDR2 SVGAGI come from the germline V gene (reference sequence). The CDR3 has 16 residues. V was trimmed by 0 bases and J by 0 bases, leaving 11 bases between them.

The CDR3, as DNA: TGTGCCAGTAGCCCGGGACAGGGCCGTGGAAACACCATATATTTT. This translates into CASSPGQGRGNTIYF. The chain carries TRBV19 and TRBJ1-3; 9 bases are a match to TRBD1. This CDR3 has 15 amino acids. V lost 6 bases to trimming and J lost 3 bases; unmatched junction nucleotides: 6. Germline assignment: CDR1 LNHDA and CDR2 SQIVND (reference sequence).

The chain combines TRBV6-2 or TRBV6-3 with TRBJ2-3, with D possibly TRBD2 on 6 matching bases. Trimming cost V 4 bases and J 1 base, with 9 bases left between them. This CDR3 is built from 14 residues. Germline lookup yields CDR1 MNHEY and CDR2 SVGEGT. CDR3 residues: CASSWTTRTDTQYF. The DNA for the CDR3 is TGTGCCAGCAGTTGGACTACTCGCACAGATACGCAGTATTTT.

CDR3 sequence (DNA): TGTGCCAGCAGTCTACTAGCGGGGGCCACAGATACGCAGTATTTT. As protein: CASSLLAGATDTQYF. This sequence joins TRBV2 and TRBJ2-3; 11 bases are a match to TRBD2. Germline CDR1 reads SNHLY; CDR2 reads FYNNEI. The CDR3 length is 15 residues. The junction had 3 bases not matched to a gene; V was cut back by 5 bases and J by 2 bases. Full variable domain (rest looked up from reference TRBV2 and TRBJ2-3): EPEVTQTPSHQVTQMGQEVILRCVPISNHLYFYWYRQILGQKVEFLVSFYNNEISEKSEIFDDQFSVERPDGSNFTLKIRSTKLEDSAMYFCASSLLAGATDTQYFGPGTRLTVL.

The chain joins TRBV10-2 to TRBJ1-2; D call uncertain. Germline CDR1 is WSHSY and CDR2 is SAAADI. The CDR3 extends over 13 amino acids. V gave up 0 bases and J gave up 8 bases, with 10 bases separating them. CDR3 nucleotides: TGCGCCAGCAGTGAGTCGACACTTATAGGCTACACCTTC. It codes for CASSESTLIGYTF.

The V and J genes are TRBV5-4 and TRBJ1-2, with 8 bases aligning to TRBD1. CDR3 length: 15 residues. V lost 6 bases and J lost 2; bases outside the gene matches: 9. Germline loops: CDR1 SGHNT, CDR2 YYREEE (reference sequence). CDR3: CASTAAQGANYGYTF. CDR3 coding DNA: TGTGCCAGCACCGCAGCCCAGGGGGCGAACTATGGCTACACCTTC.

The genes are TRBV2 and TRBJ1-1; possibly TRBD1 for D (6 bases). Looked up from germline, CDR1 is SNHLY and CDR2 is FYNNEI. The length of the CDR3 is 14 residues. Deletions cut 6 bases from V and 5 bases from J, with 16 bases between. The CDR3 DNA sequence: TGTGCCAGCAGCGAGCGCAGGGGCAGAACTGAAGCTTTCTTT. Its translation is CASSERRGRTEAFF.

The chain recombines TRBV28 with TRBJ1-5; D is undetermined. The V gene lost 4 bases and the J gene lost 5 bases, with 9 bases spanning the gap. The CDR3 extends over 13 amino acids. Per the germline V gene, CDR1 is MDHEN and CDR2 is SYDVKM. CDR3 residues: CASSSGLHQPQHF. In nucleotides, the CDR3 is TGTGCCAGCAGTTCAGGTTTACATCAGCCCCAGCATTTT.

The rearrangement uses TRBV7-3 and TRBJ2-1; weak D call: TRBD2 (5 bases). Germline V gives CDR1 SGHTA, CDR2 FQGTGA. Trimming pared 0 bases from V and 9 bases from J, leaving 9 bases between. This CDR3 has 13 amino acids. The CDR3 DNA reads as TGTGCCAGCAGCTTAACCGGGGTCAGTGAGCAGTTCTTC. Translated, it gives CASSLTGVSEQFF.

The rearrangement uses TRBV3-1 (or the pseudogene TRBV3-2) and TRBJ1-1; no definite D call. The CDR3 has 17 amino acids. Germline V CDR1 and CDR2: LGHDT, YNNKEL (reference sequence). Trimming cost V 0 bases and J 2 bases, with 16 bases left between them. As DNA, the CDR3 is TGTGCCAGCAGCCAAGATCTCGGCCGAACTAGCAACACTGAAGCTTTCTTT. It is translated as CASSQDLGRTSNTEAFF.

The chain uses TRBV7-2 and TRBJ2-5; TRBD2 matches 8 bases. V shed 7 bases, J shed 1 base, and the junction held 8 bases outside the gene matches. This CDR3 region has 15 residues. Germline V CDR1 and CDR2: SGHTA, FQGNSA. The CDR3 nucleotides are TGTGCCAGCACGAAAGCGGGGGTCTTCCAAGAGACCCAGTACTTC. This codes for CASTKAGVFQETQYF.